This T cell receptor beta chain was sequenced during a study of regulatory T cells in long-lasting Graves disease. Study-wide points: Preferential use of TRBV28, TRBJ1-2 and TRBJ2-5 was seen in persistent disease. TCR diversity was lower in persistent than newly diagnosed Graves' disease. The sample size was small, and this may have reduced accuracy.

As to time point: newly diagnosed GD, antithyroid drugs for less than 3 months. The TCR library was prepared using RNA isolated from PBMCs. The table lists this clonotype with many counts. The antigen is not known. From germline, CDR1 is SEHNR and CDR2 FQNEAQ (reference sequence). The CDR3 sequence is 16 residues long. The junction had 7 bases not matched to a gene; V was cut back by 0 bases and J by 9 bases. Library construction for TCR beta used iRepertoire HTBI primers and Arm-PCR of CDR3 regions. One entry per CDR3 protein results from TCRdb running MiXCR on the multiplex PCR reads. The repertoire holds a few hundred thousand distinct CDR3 sequences, approximately 13% seen once, with 10% in the top ten. The sample was also reused in another study, on T cells in Graves' hyperthyroidism and ophthalmopathy. From that report: The HTBI primer set was used in a first-round RT-PCR of the TCR CDR3.

Material: peripheral blood mononuclear cells (PBMCs), obtained at new diagnosis, from a patient treated with antithyroid drugs. J is TRBJ2-1 and V is TRBV7-9; 11 bases are shared with TRBD1. This receptor was obtained from a man aged 25 to 45 with Graves disease. The CDR3 bases are TGTGCCAGCAGCTTAGCCCTGGACAGGGGGCGAGGTGAGCAGTTCTTC. It is translated as CASSLALDRGRGEQFF.